A single sample gave rise to the 23 T cell receptor beta chains below, sequenced in a study of T cell changes during pregnancy in multiple sclerosis. Clones were sequenced by immunoSEQ multiplex PCR, and TCRdb holds only the in-frame ones, with some missing. The sample has roughly 90,000 clones, less than 95% seen once. This material consisted of peripheral blood, taken before pregnancy. The receptors originated from a female donor with multiple sclerosis, enrolled in a pregnancy study.

This chain joins TRBV29-1 and TRBJ1-1; D is undetermined. There are 13 residues in the CDR3. Germline lookup yields CDR1 SQVTM and CDR2 ANQGSEA. V dropped 3 bases and J dropped 1 base, with 9 bases sitting between them. The DNA of the CDR3 is TGCAGCGTTGACTGTCAGGAGAACACTGAAGCTTTCTTT. Encoded protein: CSVDCQENTEAFF. Full variable domain (missing parts from reference TRBV29-1 and TRBJ1-1): SAVISQKPSRDICQRGTSLTIQCQVDSQVTMMFWYRQQPGQSLTLIATANQGSEATYESGFVIDKFPISRPNLTFSTLTVSNMSPEDSSIYLCSVDCQENTEAFFGQGTRLTVV.

This chain links TRBV28 with TRBJ1-3, with 7 bases lining up with TRBD1. This CDR3 has 15 amino acids. V dropped 7 bases and J dropped 0; count of bases not matched to a gene: 6. Germline V gene lookup returns CDR1 MDHEN and CDR2 SYDVKM. The CDR3 sequence: CASTNRGFSGNTIYF. The CDR3 DNA reads as TGTGCCAGCACCAACAGGGGATTCTCTGGAAACACCATATATTTT.

The chain couples TRBV28 to TRBJ1-5, with 9 bases lining up with TRBD1. This CDR3 has 16 residues. V trimming: 5 bases; J trimming: 3 bases; junction bases outside the gene matches: 8. CDR1 is MDHEN and CDR2 is SYDVKM in the germline V gene. As DNA, the CDR3 is TGTGCCAGCAGTCCCGCGGACAGGGGCCTCAATCAGCCCCAGCATTTT. Amino acids: CASSPADRGLNQPQHF. Combining the CDR3 with reference TRBV28 and TRBJ1-5 gives the whole variable domain DVKVTQSSRYLVKRTGEKVFLECVQDMDHENMFWYRQDPGLGLRLIYFSYDVKMKEKGDIPEGYSVSREKKERFSLILESASTNQTSMYLCASSPADRGLNQPQHFGDGTRLSIL.

The chain uses TRBV19 and TRBJ2-3; 8 nucleotides agree with TRBD2. V was clipped by 3 bases and J by 4 bases; unmatched bases: 6. Germline V gene sequence: CDR1 LNHDA, CDR2 SQIVND (reference sequence). The CDR3 contains 15 residues. The CDR3 DNA reads TGTGCCAGTAGTATGTCCCTAGCGGGCCCAGATACGCAGTATTTT. Its translation is CASSMSLAGPDTQYF.

CDR3 DNA: TGTGCCAGCGGGTATACTAGCGGGGGGGCAGATACGCAGTATTTT. Translated: CASGYTSGGADTQYF. This chain uses TRBV5-4 with TRBJ2-3, with 13 bases lining up with TRBD2. Looked up from germline, CDR1 is SGHNT and CDR2 is YYREEE (reference sequence). V dropped 7 bases and J dropped 4; count of bases not matched to a gene: 6. The CDR3 is 15 amino acids.

V gene TRBV7-2 combines with J gene TRBJ1-6; TRBD1 agrees at 7 bases. Trimming cost V 6 bases and J 13 bases; bases outside gene matches: 9. CDR1 and CDR2 from the germline V gene are SGHTA and FQGNSA. CDR3 length equals 13 residues. CDR3 sequence: CASRRDSKAPLHF. In nucleotides, the CDR3 is TGTGCCAGCAGGCGGGACAGCAAAGCGCCCCTCCACTTT.

V is TRBV4-2 and J is TRBJ1-2; unclear D gene. The germline gives CDR1 LGHNA, CDR2 YNFKEQ. This CDR3 region has 15 residues. V lost 3 bases, J lost 4 bases, and 15 bases lay in between. The CDR3 reads CASSQSSGSIYGYTF. The CDR3 nucleotides read TGTGCCAGCAGCCAGAGCTCCGGGTCCATCTATGGCTACACCTTC.

This clone was recorded once. J is TRBJ2-7 and V is TRBV6-5, with TRBD1 as a possible D gene (5 bases). Germline CDR1 is MNHEY and CDR2 is SVGAGI. V lost 6 bases and J lost 4, with 16 bases in between. This CDR3 is 14 amino acids long. In DNA form, the CDR3 reads TGTGCCAGCAGCCAGAGGAGACAGACTTACGAGCAGTACTTC. It encodes CASSQRRQTYEQYF.

The chain has TRBV9 and TRBJ2-1; 8 nucleotides match TRBD2. The CDR3 contains 12 residues. V lost 4 bases to trimming and J lost 9 bases; unmatched junction nucleotides: 3. Germline assignment: CDR1 SGDLS and CDR2 YYNGEE. The CDR3 DNA reads as TGTGCCAGCAGCACCAGCGGGAGTGAGCAGTTCTTC. Protein: CASSTSGSEQFF.

V usage is TRBV7-9 and J usage is TRBJ2-2, with a possible D match to TRBD1 (5 bases). From germline, CDR1 is SEHNR and CDR2 FQNEAQ (reference sequence). Trimming shortened V by 3 bases and J by 5 bases, and 13 bases separated the two germline ends. CDR3 length equals 15 residues. The CDR3 bases are TGTGCCAGCAGCTTTAATCAGGGCGGAACCGGGGAGCTGTTTTTT. Translated, it gives CASSFNQGGTGELFF.

This clone has more than one count but fewer than ten. The V and J genes are TRBV18 and TRBJ2-1, with 9 bases that match TRBD1. From germline, CDR1 is KGHSH and CDR2 LQKENI. This CDR3 comprises 15 residues. With 5 bases clipped from V and 5 bases from J, the junction kept 7 bases outside the gene matches. The CDR3 spells CASSATGGSDNEQFF. The CDR3, as DNA: TGTGCCAGCTCAGCGACAGGGGGGAGCGACAATGAGCAGTTCTTC.

The chain couples TRBV2 to TRBJ2-2; maybe TRBD1 (6 bases). Trimming shortened V by 5 bases and J by 7 bases, and 17 bases separated the two germline ends. Germline values: CDR1 SNHLY, CDR2 FYNNEI. This CDR3 is 15 amino acids long. The CDR3 here is CASSPWGPSDGELFF. Written as DNA, the CDR3 is TGTGCCAGCAGTCCTTGGGGGCCGTCCGACGGGGAGCTGTTTTTT.

The J gene is TRBJ2-7, the V gene TRBV7-2, with TRBD1 matching over 7 bases. The CDR3 runs to 16 residues. Germline V gene sequence: CDR1 SGHTA, CDR2 FQGNSA. Trimming removed 3 bases from V and 9 bases from J; junction bases left unmatched: 17. The CDR3 loop reads CASSFRPGTAYSRQYF. DNA of the CDR3: TGTGCCAGCAGCTTCAGACCCGGGACAGCTTATTCCCGGCAGTACTTC.

This clone was seen once. As DNA, the CDR3 is TGCGCCAGCAGCGGGACTAGCGGGAGGGATACGCAGTATTTT. It is translated as CASSGTSGRDTQYF. The chain is built from TRBV5-1 and TRBJ2-3, with TRBD2 matching 15 bases. V lost 4 bases and J lost 6; bases outside the gene matches: 0. Germline CDR1 SGHRS, CDR2 YFSETQ. The CDR3 is 14 residues long. Together with reference TRBV5-1 and TRBJ2-3, the CDR3 gives the full variable domain: KAGVTQTPRYLIKTRGQQVTLSCSPISGHRSVSWYQQTPGQGLQFLFEYFSETQRNKGNFPGRFSGRQFSNSRSEMNVSTLELGDSALYLCASSGTSGRDTQYFGPGTRLTVL.

This chain connects TRBV5-3 to TRBJ2-1; 13 nucleotides align to TRBD2. TRBV5-3 is an ORF, and what it does is uncertain. The CDR3 spans 13 residues. The chain's CDR3 is CERRLAGGHEQFF. The CDR3 DNA is TGTGAACGTAGACTAGCGGGAGGCCATGAGCAGTTCTTC.

In DNA, the CDR3 is TGCAGCGTTTCAGGGGATTTCGACTCCTACAATGAGCAGTTCTTC. It yields the protein CSVSGDFDSYNEQFF. The chain employs TRBV29-1 and TRBJ2-1; TRBD1 is a possible D gene (6 bases). The CDR3 is 15 residues long. V dropped 5 bases and J dropped 0 bases, with 14 bases sitting between them. Germline CDR1 and CDR2: SQVTM and ANQGSEA.

The rearrangement links TRBV14 to TRBJ2-3; 9 bases are shared with TRBD1. CDR3 size: 17 residues. Germline lookup yields CDR1 SGHDN and CDR2 FVKESK. With 2 bases clipped from V and 1 base from J, the junction kept 7 bases outside the gene matches. The CDR3 nucleotides read TGTGCCAGCAGCCAAACTACAGGGGGCCTACGCACAGATACGCAGTATTTT. Translated: CASSQTTGGLRTDTQYF.

The chain uses TRBV4-1 and TRBJ2-1; perhaps TRBD1 as D (5 bases). The CDR3 runs 15 residues. V lost 0 bases to trimming and J lost 1 base, with 7 bases between them. CDR1 MGHRA and CDR2 YSYEKL come from the germline V gene. The DNA of the CDR3 is TGCGCCAGCAGCCAAGATCCAGGGTCCTACAATGAGCAGTTCTTC. Protein product: CASSQDPGSYNEQFF.

The chain is built from TRBV7-9 and TRBJ2-4; 7 bases agree with TRBD1. The germline CDR1 and CDR2 sequences are SEHNR and FQNEAQ (reference sequence). Trimming removed 5 bases from V and 8 bases from J; junction bases left unmatched: 15. This CDR3 has 16 amino acids. The CDR3 loop is CASSHPSLQGIYIQYF. The CDR3 DNA reads TGTGCCAGCAGCCACCCCTCACTACAGGGGATATACATTCAGTACTTC.

The chain combines TRBV19 with TRBJ2-2, with 8 bases aligning to TRBD1. Germline values: CDR1 LNHDA, CDR2 SQIVND (reference sequence). The CDR3 runs to 14 residues. The junction had 5 bases not matched to a gene; V was cut back by 5 bases and J by 6 bases. The DNA for the CDR3 is TGTGCCAGTAGTCGGACAGGGTCGGCCGGGGAGCTGTTTTTT. It translates to CASSRTGSAGELFF.

There are a few counts of this clone. The rearrangement links TRBV27 to TRBJ1-2, with 9 bases fitting TRBD1. V shed 8 bases and J 2 bases; nucleotides not matched to a gene: 12. The CDR3 runs to 16 residues. Germline-derived CDR1 and CDR2 are MNHEY and SMNVEV (reference sequence). CDR3 sequence: CASGTGRFYPNYGYTF. As DNA, the CDR3 is TGTGCCAGCGGGACAGGGAGGTTTTACCCGAACTATGGCTACACCTTC.

This clone showed up just once. The V gene is TRBV5-1, the J gene TRBJ1-2, with TRBD1 identical over 8 bases. Germline CDR1 is SGHRS and CDR2 is YFSETQ. The CDR3 extends over 13 amino acids. The junction had 3 bases not matched to a gene; V was cut back by 4 bases and J by 4 bases. The CDR3 sequence: CASSEGQVYGYTF. The CDR3 DNA reads TGCGCCAGCAGCGAGGGACAGGTCTATGGCTACACCTTC.

This chain joins TRBV5-6 and TRBJ2-3, with 11 bases lining up with TRBD2. CDR3 length: 16 residues. Germline loops: CDR1 SGHDT, CDR2 YYEEEE. J was trimmed by 1 base and V by 0 bases; bases with no gene match: 1. CDR3 in amino acids: CASSLELAGGTDTQYF. CDR3 sequence (DNA): TGTGCCAGCAGCTTGGAACTAGCGGGGGGCACAGATACGCAGTATTTT.